Listed below are T cell receptor beta chains from one sample, sequenced in a study of metastatic and nonmetastatic thyroid tumors. With MiXCR, TCRdb called clones anew from the PCR reads. Of tens of thousands of clones in the sample, 35% to 45% were seen once. Sequenced sample: blood. These receptors were collected from a male donor with papillary thyroid cancer or a benign thyroid nodule (not recorded which). Some clones in this sample may be carry-over from other donors' samples. Both conserved end residues are part of each CDR3. Fields, in order: J gene, V gene, D gene, clone size, CDR3 protein, CDR3 DNA. A D gene is named only where the DNA matches it firmly. Not all rows give a size; the values are once, few, many and, for expanded clones, a class.

J gene: TRBJ1-4
V gene: TRBV4-3
D gene: .
clone size: .
CDR3 protein: CASSQEWSPNEKLFF
CDR3 DNA: TGCGCCAGCAGCCAAGAATGGAGCCCGAATGAAAAACTGTTTTTT

J gene: TRBJ2-1
V gene: TRBV7-9
D gene: .
clone size: many
CDR3 protein: CASSLESRAAYNEQFF
CDR3 DNA: TGTGCCAGCAGCTTAGAGTCCAGGGCAGCCTACAATGAGCAGTTCTTC

J gene: TRBJ2-7
V gene: TRBV12-5
D gene: TRBD1
clone size: .
CDR3 protein: CASGTQKTGVDYEQYF
CDR3 DNA: TGTGCTAGTGGTACCCAGAAGACAGGGGTAGACTACGAGCAGTACTTC

J gene: TRBJ2-5
V gene: TRBV18
D gene: .
clone size: many
CDR3 protein: CASSLGAGQETQYF
CDR3 DNA: TGTGCCAGCTCACTAGGGGCAGGCCAAGAGACCCAGTACTTC

J gene: TRBJ2-3
V gene: TRBV4-3
D gene: .
clone size: .
CDR3 protein: CASSQEQGRWTDTQYF
CDR3 DNA: TGCGCCAGCAGCCAAGAACAGGGGAGGTGGACAGATACGCAGTATTTT

J gene: TRBJ1-5
V gene: TRBV5-6
D gene: TRBD1
clone size: .
CDR3 protein: CASSVGQAVGEPQHF
CDR3 DNA: TGTGCCAGCAGCGTAGGACAGGCAGTCGGGGAGCCCCAGCATTTT

J gene: TRBJ2-3
V gene: TRBV19
D gene: TRBD2
clone size: few
CDR3 protein: CASSITSVHTDTQYF
CDR3 DNA: TGTGCCAGTAGTATCACTAGCGTTCATACAGATACGCAGTATTTT

J gene: TRBJ2-1
V gene: TRBV3-1
D gene: .
clone size: many
CDR3 protein: CASRVGPNEQFF
CDR3 DNA: TGTGCCAGCAGGGTAGGGCCCAATGAGCAGTTCTTC

J gene: TRBJ1-5
V gene: TRBV10-2
D gene: .
clone size: .
CDR3 protein: CASSEQGNQPQHF
CDR3 DNA: TGCGCCAGCAGTGAGCAGGGCAATCAGCCCCAGCATTTT

J gene: TRBJ2-7
V gene: TRBV7-2
D gene: .
clone size: .
CDR3 protein: CASSLASAPVSYEQYF
CDR3 DNA: TGTGCCAGCAGCTTAGCGTCCGCCCCGGTATCCTACGAGCAGTACTTC

J gene: TRBJ2-5
V gene: TRBV15
D gene: .
clone size: .
CDR3 protein: CATSSPGTAQETQYF
CDR3 DNA: TGTGCCACCAGCAGCCCCGGGACCGCTCAAGAGACCCAGTACTTC

J gene: TRBJ1-2
V gene: TRBV19
D gene: .
clone size: .
CDR3 protein: CASSRQETYGYTF
CDR3 DNA: TGTGCCAGTAGCCGACAGGAGACCTATGGCTACACCTTC

J gene: TRBJ2-1
V gene: TRBV6-1
D gene: .
clone size: .
CDR3 protein: CASSPRGSSYNEQFF
CDR3 DNA: TGTGCCAGCAGTCCCCGTGGGAGCTCCTACAATGAGCAGTTCTTC

J gene: TRBJ1-4
V gene: TRBV6-5
D gene: .
clone size: few
CDR3 protein: CASSYSKAANEKLFF
CDR3 DNA: TGTGCCAGCAGTTACTCGAAGGCAGCAAATGAAAAACTGTTTTTT

J gene: TRBJ1-1
V gene: TRBV6-5
D gene: .
clone size: .
CDR3 protein: CASSLQGNTEAFF
CDR3 DNA: TGTGCCAGCAGTCTACAGGGCAACACTGAAGCTTTCTTT

J gene: TRBJ1-2
V gene: TRBV7-8
D gene: .
clone size: many
CDR3 protein: CASSLGTALQNYGYTF
CDR3 DNA: TGTGCCAGCAGCTTAGGTACAGCACTCCAAAACTATGGCTACACCTTC

J gene: TRBJ2-1
V gene: TRBV6-5
D gene: .
clone size: few
CDR3 protein: CASSYSRGYEQFF
CDR3 DNA: TGTGCCAGCAGTTACTCTCGGGGTTATGAGCAGTTCTTC

J gene: TRBJ2-2
V gene: TRBV19
D gene: .
clone size: many
CDR3 protein: CASRTGDHTGELFF
CDR3 DNA: TGTGCCAGTAGGACGGGAGATCACACCGGGGAGCTGTTTTTT

J gene: TRBJ2-7
V gene: TRBV5-1
D gene: TRBD1
clone size: many
CDR3 protein: CASSTGQGGGYEQYF
CDR3 DNA: TGCGCCAGCAGCACCGGACAGGGGGGAGGCTACGAGCAGTACTTC

J gene: TRBJ1-5
V gene: TRBV20-1
D gene: .
clone size: .
CDR3 protein: CSLMSEGDQPQHF
CDR3 DNA: TGCAGTCTAATGTCCGAGGGCGATCAGCCCCAGCATTTT

J gene: TRBJ2-1
V gene: TRBV7-8
D gene: TRBD2
clone size: few
CDR3 protein: CASSAEAGAGNEQFF
CDR3 DNA: TGTGCCAGCAGCGCCGAAGCGGGAGCAGGAAATGAGCAGTTCTTC

J gene: TRBJ2-1
V gene: TRBV12-3/TRBV12-4
D gene: TRBD2
clone size: few
CDR3 protein: CASRLGREGEQFF
CDR3 DNA: TGTGCCAGCAGACTCGGGCGGGAGGGGGAGCAGTTCTTC

J gene: TRBJ2-1
V gene: TRBV28
D gene: TRBD1
clone size: .
CDR3 protein: CASVRGQGGYNEQFF
CDR3 DNA: TGTGCCAGCGTACGGGGACAGGGGGGATACAATGAGCAGTTCTTC

J gene: TRBJ1-1
V gene: TRBV10-3
D gene: .
clone size: few
CDR3 protein: CAISSSTGHNTEAFF
CDR3 DNA: TGTGCCATCAGTTCATCGACAGGACACAACACTGAAGCTTTCTTT

J gene: TRBJ1-6
V gene: TRBV19
D gene: .
clone size: .
CDR3 protein: CASSIGAANSPLHF
CDR3 DNA: TGTGCCAGTAGTATAGGGGCCGCTAATTCACCCCTCCACTTT

J gene: TRBJ1-1
V gene: TRBV30
D gene: .
clone size: .
CDR3 protein: CAWSVLWGEAFF
CDR3 DNA: TGTGCCTGGAGTGTACTTTGGGGTGAGGCTTTCTTT

J gene: TRBJ2-1
V gene: TRBV14
D gene: TRBD2
clone size: .
CDR3 protein: CASSQELGTSNFF
CDR3 DNA: TGTGCCAGCAGCCAAGAACTCGGGACTAGCAACTTCTTC

J gene: TRBJ1-6
V gene: TRBV20-1
D gene: .
clone size: .
CDR3 protein: CSARGPNSPLHF
CDR3 DNA: TGCAGTGCTAGAGGGCCAAATTCACCCCTCCACTTT

J gene: TRBJ1-6
V gene: TRBV5-4
D gene: TRBD1
clone size: .
CDR3 protein: CASSVDRVGNSPLHF
CDR3 DNA: TGTGCCAGCAGCGTTGACAGGGTGGGTAATTCACCCCTCCACTTT

J gene: TRBJ2-1
V gene: TRBV19
D gene: .
clone size: few
CDR3 protein: CASSIGGWSYNEQFF
CDR3 DNA: TGTGCCAGTAGTATCGGGGGTTGGTCCTACAATGAGCAGTTCTTC

J gene: TRBJ2-5
V gene: TRBV20-1
D gene: .
clone size: many
CDR3 protein: CSARVPTEETQYF
CDR3 DNA: TGCAGTGCTAGAGTCCCGACGGAAGAGACCCAGTACTTC

J gene: TRBJ1-1
V gene: TRBV30
D gene: .
clone size: .
CDR3 protein: CAWSGAGNTEAFF
CDR3 DNA: TGTGCCTGGAGTGGTGCGGGAAACACTGAAGCTTTCTTT

J gene: TRBJ1-1
V gene: TRBV20-1
D gene: .
clone size: medium-sized
CDR3 protein: CSALDGPRDTEAFF
CDR3 DNA: TGCAGTGCCCTAGACGGACCGAGGGACACTGAAGCTTTCTTT

J gene: TRBJ2-7
V gene: TRBV20-1
D gene: .
clone size: .
CDR3 protein: CSASDPLEQYF
CDR3 DNA: TGCAGTGCTAGTGACCCTCTCGAGCAGTACTTC

J gene: TRBJ2-1
V gene: TRBV20-1
D gene: .
clone size: .
CDR3 protein: CSATTRIEEQFF
CDR3 DNA: TGCAGTGCTACCACCAGGATAGAAGAGCAGTTCTTC

J gene: TRBJ2-1
V gene: TRBV4-1
D gene: TRBD2
clone size: many
CDR3 protein: CASSQGLAGSYNEQFF
CDR3 DNA: TGCGCCAGCAGCCAGGGACTAGCGGGGTCCTACAATGAGCAGTTCTTC

J gene: TRBJ1-1
V gene: TRBV2
D gene: .
clone size: .
CDR3 protein: CASSHTGTILKNTEAFF
CDR3 DNA: TGTGCCAGCAGTCACACAGGAACCATCCTCAAGAACACTGAAGCTTTCTTT

J gene: TRBJ2-2
V gene: TRBV6-1
D gene: .
clone size: .
CDR3 protein: CASARLETGELFF
CDR3 DNA: TGTGCCAGTGCCCGACTCGAGACCGGGGAGCTGTTTTTT

J gene: TRBJ2-1
V gene: TRBV3-1
D gene: TRBD2
clone size: many
CDR3 protein: CASSQESGGSYNEQFF
CDR3 DNA: TGTGCCAGCAGCCAAGAATCGGGAGGATCGTACAATGAGCAGTTCTTC

J gene: TRBJ2-5
V gene: TRBV28
D gene: TRBD2
clone size: .
CDR3 protein: CASSPTPSGTETQYF
CDR3 DNA: TGTGCCAGCAGTCCTACGCCTAGCGGAACAGAGACCCAGTACTTC

J gene: TRBJ1-3
V gene: TRBV13
D gene: .
clone size: medium-sized
CDR3 protein: CASSLIRENGNTIYF
CDR3 DNA: TGTGCCAGCAGCTTAATCCGCGAGAATGGAAACACCATATATTTT

J gene: TRBJ2-7
V gene: TRBV11-3
D gene: .
clone size: few
CDR3 protein: CASSPEGAGANEQYF
CDR3 DNA: TGTGCCAGCAGCCCCGAAGGGGCAGGCGCCAACGAGCAGTACTTC

J gene: TRBJ1-1
V gene: TRBV5-1
D gene: TRBD1
clone size: .
CDR3 protein: CASSWDSKNTEAFF
CDR3 DNA: TGCGCCAGCAGCTGGGACAGCAAGAACACTGAAGCTTTCTTT

J gene: TRBJ2-7
V gene: TRBV28
D gene: TRBD1
clone size: medium-sized
CDR3 protein: CASSSPRDRTPYEQYF
CDR3 DNA: TGTGCCAGCAGTTCACCCCGGGACAGAACACCCTACGAGCAGTACTTC

J gene: TRBJ1-2
V gene: TRBV19
D gene: .
clone size: .
CDR3 protein: CAHGDGYGYTF
CDR3 DNA: TGTGCCCACGGGGACGGGTATGGCTACACCTTC

J gene: TRBJ2-7
V gene: TRBV2
D gene: .
clone size: .
CDR3 protein: CASSAQSYEQYF
CDR3 DNA: TGTGCCAGCAGTGCCCAATCCTACGAGCAGTACTTC

J gene: TRBJ1-3
V gene: TRBV30
D gene: .
clone size: .
CDR3 protein: CAWSVLTDTIYF
CDR3 DNA: TGTGCCTGGAGTGTACTGACAGACACCATATATTTT

J gene: TRBJ2-7
V gene: TRBV6-1
D gene: TRBD1
clone size: few
CDR3 protein: CASLSGTGAGEQYF
CDR3 DNA: TGTGCCAGCTTATCCGGGACAGGGGCGGGAGAGCAGTACTTC

J gene: TRBJ2-2
V gene: TRBV7-9
D gene: .
clone size: many
CDR3 protein: CASSLTSGELFF
CDR3 DNA: TGTGCCAGCAGCTTAACCTCCGGGGAGCTGTTTTTT

J gene: TRBJ1-5
V gene: TRBV12-3/TRBV12-4
D gene: .
clone size: few
CDR3 protein: CASKYCNQPQHF
CDR3 DNA: TGTGCCAGCAAGTATTGCAATCAGCCCCAGCATTTT

J gene: TRBJ1-5
V gene: TRBV2
D gene: .
clone size: .
CDR3 protein: CASSWDSNQPQHF
CDR3 DNA: TGTGCCAGCAGTTGGGATAGCAATCAGCCCCAGCATTTT

J gene: TRBJ2-3
V gene: TRBV11-2
D gene: .
clone size: .
CDR3 protein: CASSLVGVDTDTQYF
CDR3 DNA: TGTGCCAGCAGCTTAGTAGGGGTAGACACAGATACGCAGTATTTT

J gene: TRBJ2-1
V gene: TRBV7-2
D gene: TRBD2
clone size: once
CDR3 protein: CASSLSLAGGLYFF
CDR3 DNA: TGTGCCAGCAGCTTAAGTCTAGCGGGAGGACTTTATTTCTTC

J gene: TRBJ2-7
V gene: TRBV4-2
D gene: TRBD1
clone size: .
CDR3 protein: CASSQEWTGVDEQYF
CDR3 DNA: TGTGCCAGCAGCCAAGAGTGGACAGGGGTAGACGAGCAGTACTTC

J gene: TRBJ1-1
V gene: TRBV5-1
D gene: TRBD1
clone size: .
CDR3 protein: CASSFTGVSTEAFF
CDR3 DNA: TGCGCCAGCAGCTTCACAGGGGTGAGCACTGAAGCTTTCTTT

J gene: TRBJ1-1
V gene: TRBV27
D gene: .
clone size: .
CDR3 protein: CASRAPNTEAFF
CDR3 DNA: TGTGCCAGCAGAGCCCCGAACACTGAAGCTTTCTTT

J gene: TRBJ2-3
V gene: TRBV5-1
D gene: TRBD2
clone size: medium-sized
CDR3 protein: CASMAAGGGDTQYF
CDR3 DNA: TGCGCCAGCATGGCAGCGGGAGGGGGAGATACGCAGTATTTT

J gene: TRBJ2-1
V gene: TRBV28
D gene: .
clone size: many
CDR3 protein: CASSLWPYNEQFF
CDR3 DNA: TGTGCCAGCAGTCTCTGGCCGTACAATGAGCAGTTCTTC

J gene: TRBJ1-3
V gene: TRBV25-1
D gene: .
clone size: .
CDR3 protein: CASSDSQGFTNTIYF
CDR3 DNA: TGTGCCAGCAGTGATTCGCAGGGGTTTACAAACACCATATATTTT